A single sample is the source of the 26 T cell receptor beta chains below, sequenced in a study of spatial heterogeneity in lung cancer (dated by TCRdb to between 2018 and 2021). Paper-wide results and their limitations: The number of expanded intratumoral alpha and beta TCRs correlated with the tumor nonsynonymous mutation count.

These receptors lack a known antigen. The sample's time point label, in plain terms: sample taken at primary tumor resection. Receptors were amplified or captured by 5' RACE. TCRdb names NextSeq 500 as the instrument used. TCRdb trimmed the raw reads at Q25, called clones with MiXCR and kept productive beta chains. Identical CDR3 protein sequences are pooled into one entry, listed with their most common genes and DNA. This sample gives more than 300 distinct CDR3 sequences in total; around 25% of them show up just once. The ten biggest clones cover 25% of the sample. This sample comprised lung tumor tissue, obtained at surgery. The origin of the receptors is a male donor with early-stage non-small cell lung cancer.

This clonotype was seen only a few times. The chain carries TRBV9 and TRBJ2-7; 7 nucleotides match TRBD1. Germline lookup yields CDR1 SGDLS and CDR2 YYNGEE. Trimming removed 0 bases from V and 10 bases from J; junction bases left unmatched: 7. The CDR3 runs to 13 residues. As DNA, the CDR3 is TGTGCCAGCAGCGTAGCGACAGGGTCACGTCAGTACTTC. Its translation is CASSVATGSRQYF.

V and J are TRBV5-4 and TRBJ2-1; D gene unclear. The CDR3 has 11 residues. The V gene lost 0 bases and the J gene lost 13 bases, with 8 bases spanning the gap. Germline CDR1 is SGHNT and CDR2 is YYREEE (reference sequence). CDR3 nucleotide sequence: TGTGCCAGCAGCTTGGGCACTTTCCAGTTCTTC. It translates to CASSLGTFQFF.

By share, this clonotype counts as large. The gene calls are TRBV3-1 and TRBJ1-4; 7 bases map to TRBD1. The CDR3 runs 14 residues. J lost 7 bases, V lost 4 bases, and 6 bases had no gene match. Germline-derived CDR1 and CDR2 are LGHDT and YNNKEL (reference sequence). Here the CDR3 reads CASSPQGWLEKLFF. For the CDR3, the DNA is TGTGCCAGCAGCCCACAGGGGTGGCTTGAAAAACTGTTTTTT.

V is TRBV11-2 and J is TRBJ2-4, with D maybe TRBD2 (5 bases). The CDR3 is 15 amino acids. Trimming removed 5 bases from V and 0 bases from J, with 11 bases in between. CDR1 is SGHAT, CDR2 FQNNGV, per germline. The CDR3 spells CASSQIGGAKNIQYF. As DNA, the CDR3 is TGTGCCAGCAGCCAAATAGGAGGAGCCAAAAACATTCAGTACTTC.

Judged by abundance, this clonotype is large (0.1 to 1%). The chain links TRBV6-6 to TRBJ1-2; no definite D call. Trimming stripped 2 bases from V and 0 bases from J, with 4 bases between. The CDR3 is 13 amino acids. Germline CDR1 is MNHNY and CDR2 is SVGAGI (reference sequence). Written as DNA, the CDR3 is TGTGCCAGCAGTTACGCCGCTAACTATGGCTACACCTTC. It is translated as CASSYAANYGYTF.

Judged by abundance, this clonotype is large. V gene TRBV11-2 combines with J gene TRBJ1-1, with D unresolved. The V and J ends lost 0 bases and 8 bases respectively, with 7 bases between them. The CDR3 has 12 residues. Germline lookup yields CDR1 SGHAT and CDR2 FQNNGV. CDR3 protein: CASSLEFSEAFF. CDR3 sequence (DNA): TGTGCCAGCAGCTTAGAATTTTCGGAAGCTTTCTTT.

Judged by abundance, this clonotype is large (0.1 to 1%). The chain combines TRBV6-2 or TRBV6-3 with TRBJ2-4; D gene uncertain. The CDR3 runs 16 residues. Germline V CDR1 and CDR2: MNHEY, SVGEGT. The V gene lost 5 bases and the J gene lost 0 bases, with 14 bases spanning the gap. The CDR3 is CASSEFRSGAKNIQYF. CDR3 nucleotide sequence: TGTGCCAGCAGTGAATTCCGCTCGGGAGCCAAAAACATTCAGTACTTC.

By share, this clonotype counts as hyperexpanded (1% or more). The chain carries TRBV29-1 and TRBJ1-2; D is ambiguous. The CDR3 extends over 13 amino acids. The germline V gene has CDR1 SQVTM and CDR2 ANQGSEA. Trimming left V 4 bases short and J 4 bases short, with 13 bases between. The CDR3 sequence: CSVVSGLAYGYTF. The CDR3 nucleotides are TGCAGCGTTGTGAGTGGTTTGGCCTATGGCTACACCTTC.

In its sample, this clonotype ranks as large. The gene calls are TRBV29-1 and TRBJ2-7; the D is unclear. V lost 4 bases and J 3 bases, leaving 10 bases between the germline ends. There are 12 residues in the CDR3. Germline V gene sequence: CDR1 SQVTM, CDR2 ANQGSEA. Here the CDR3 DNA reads TGCAGCGTTGGGGTCCTGGGCTACGAGCAGTACTTC. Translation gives CSVGVLGYEQYF.

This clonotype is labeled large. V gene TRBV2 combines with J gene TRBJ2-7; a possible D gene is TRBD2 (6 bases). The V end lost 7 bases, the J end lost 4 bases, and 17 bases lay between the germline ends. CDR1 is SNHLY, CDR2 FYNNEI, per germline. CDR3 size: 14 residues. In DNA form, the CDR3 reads TGTGCCAGCAAGGTGGGAGGAGGCCGGTACGAGCAGTACTTC. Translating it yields CASKVGGGRYEQYF.

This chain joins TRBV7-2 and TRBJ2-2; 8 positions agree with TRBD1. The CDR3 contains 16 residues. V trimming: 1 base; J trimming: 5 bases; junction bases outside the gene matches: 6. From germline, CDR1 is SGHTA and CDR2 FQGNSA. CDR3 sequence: CASSLGGQGATGELFF. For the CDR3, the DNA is TGTGCCAGCAGCTTAGGAGGCCAGGGGGCGACCGGGGAGCTGTTTTTT.

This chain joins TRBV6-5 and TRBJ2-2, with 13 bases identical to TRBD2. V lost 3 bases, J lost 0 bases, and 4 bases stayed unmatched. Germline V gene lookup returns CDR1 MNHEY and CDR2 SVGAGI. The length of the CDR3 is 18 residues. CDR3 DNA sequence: TGTGCCAGCAGTTATAGGGGACTAGCGGGATCGAACACCGGGGAGCTGTTTTTT. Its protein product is CASSYRGLAGSNTGELFF.

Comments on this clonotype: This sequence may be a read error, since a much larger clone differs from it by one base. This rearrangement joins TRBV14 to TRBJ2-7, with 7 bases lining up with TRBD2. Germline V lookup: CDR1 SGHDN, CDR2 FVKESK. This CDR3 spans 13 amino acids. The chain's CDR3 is CASSPRDYYEQCF. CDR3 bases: TGTGCCAGCAGCCCCAGGGACTACTACGAGCAGTGCTTC.

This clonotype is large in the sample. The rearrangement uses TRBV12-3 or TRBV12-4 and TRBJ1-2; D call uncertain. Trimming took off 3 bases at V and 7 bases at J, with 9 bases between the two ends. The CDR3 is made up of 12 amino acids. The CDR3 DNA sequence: TGTGCCAGCAGTTTGCGAGAACCTGGCTACACCTTC. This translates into CASSLREPGYTF.

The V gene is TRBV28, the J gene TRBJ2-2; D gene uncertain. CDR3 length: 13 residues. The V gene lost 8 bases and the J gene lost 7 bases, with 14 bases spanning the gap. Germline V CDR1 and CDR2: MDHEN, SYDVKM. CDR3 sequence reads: CASWPSRVGELFF. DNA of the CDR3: TGTGCCAGCTGGCCTAGTAGGGTCGGGGAGCTGTTTTTT.

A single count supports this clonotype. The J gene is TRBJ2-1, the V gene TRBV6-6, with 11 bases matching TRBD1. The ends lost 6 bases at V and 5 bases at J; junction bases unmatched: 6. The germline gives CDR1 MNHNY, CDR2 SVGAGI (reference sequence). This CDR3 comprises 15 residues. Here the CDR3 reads CASRLRDRGDNEQFF. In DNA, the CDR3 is TGTGCCAGCAGGCTCCGGGACAGGGGGGACAATGAGCAGTTCTTC.

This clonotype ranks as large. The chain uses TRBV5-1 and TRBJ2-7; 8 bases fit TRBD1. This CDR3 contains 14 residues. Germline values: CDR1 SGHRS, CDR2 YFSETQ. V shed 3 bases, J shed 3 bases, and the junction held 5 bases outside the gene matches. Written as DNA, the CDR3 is TGCGCCAGCAGCTCTACCGGGACAGGCTACGAGCAGTACTTC. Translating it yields CASSSTGTGYEQYF.

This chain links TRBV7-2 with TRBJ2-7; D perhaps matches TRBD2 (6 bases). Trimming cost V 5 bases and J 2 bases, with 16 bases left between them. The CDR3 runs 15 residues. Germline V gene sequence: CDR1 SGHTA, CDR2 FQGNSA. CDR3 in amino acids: CASSLSGPLPYEQYF. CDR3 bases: TGTGCCAGCAGCCTAAGCGGGCCACTACCCTACGAGCAGTACTTC.

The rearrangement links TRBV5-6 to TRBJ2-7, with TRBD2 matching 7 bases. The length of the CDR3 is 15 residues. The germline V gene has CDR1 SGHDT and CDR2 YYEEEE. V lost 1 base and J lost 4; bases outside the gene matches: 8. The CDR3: CASSLTDGGRYEQYF. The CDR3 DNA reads TGTGCCAGCAGCTTGACGGACGGGGGGAGGTACGAGCAGTACTTC.

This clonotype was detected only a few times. The CDR3 DNA follows: TGCGCCAGCAGCTTGATGGGCAATGAGCAGTTCTTC. Its translation is CASSLMGNEQFF. The chain joins TRBV5-1 to TRBJ2-1; no reliable D call. Deletions cut 1 base from V and 6 bases from J, with 5 bases between. Germline values: CDR1 SGHRS, CDR2 YFSETQ. This CDR3 has 12 amino acids.

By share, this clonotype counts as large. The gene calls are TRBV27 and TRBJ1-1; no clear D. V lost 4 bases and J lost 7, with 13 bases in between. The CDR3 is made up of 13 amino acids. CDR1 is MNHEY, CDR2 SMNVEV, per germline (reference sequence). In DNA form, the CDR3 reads TGTGCCAGCAGTTCAACGGCCGCAGGTGAAGCTTTCTTT. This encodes CASSSTAAGEAFF.

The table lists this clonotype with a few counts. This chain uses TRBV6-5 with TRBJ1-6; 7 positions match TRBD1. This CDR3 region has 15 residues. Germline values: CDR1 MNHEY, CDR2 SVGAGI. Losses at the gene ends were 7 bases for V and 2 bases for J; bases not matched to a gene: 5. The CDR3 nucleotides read TGTGCCAGCAATCGCGACAGGGCCTATAATTCACCCCTCCACTTT. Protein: CASNRDRAYNSPLHF.

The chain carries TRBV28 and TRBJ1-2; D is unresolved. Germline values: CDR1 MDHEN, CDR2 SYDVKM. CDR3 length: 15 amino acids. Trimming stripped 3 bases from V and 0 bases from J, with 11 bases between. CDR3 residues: CASSLRPGPNYGYTF. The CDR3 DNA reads TGTGCCAGCAGTTTGAGGCCAGGCCCTAACTATGGCTACACCTTC.

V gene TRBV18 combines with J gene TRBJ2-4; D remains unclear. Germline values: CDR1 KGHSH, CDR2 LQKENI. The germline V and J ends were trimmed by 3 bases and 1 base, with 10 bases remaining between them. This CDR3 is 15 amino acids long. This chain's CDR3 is CASSPLEAAKNIQYF. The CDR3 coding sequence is TGTGCCAGCTCACCTCTTGAGGCGGCCAAAAACATTCAGTACTTC.

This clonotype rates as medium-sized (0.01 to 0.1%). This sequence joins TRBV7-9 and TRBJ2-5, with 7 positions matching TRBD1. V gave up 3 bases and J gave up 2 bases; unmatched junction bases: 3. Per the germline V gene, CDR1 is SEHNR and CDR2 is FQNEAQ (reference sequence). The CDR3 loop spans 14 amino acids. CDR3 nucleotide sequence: TGTGCCAGCAGCTTTTACAGGGGACAAGAGACCCAGTACTTC. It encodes CASSFYRGQETQYF. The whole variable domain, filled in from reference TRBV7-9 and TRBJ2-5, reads DTGVSQNPRHKITKRGQNVTFRCDPISEHNRLYWYRQTLGQGPEFLTYFQNEAQLEKSRLLSDRFSAERPKGSFSTLEIQRTEQGDSAMYLCASSFYRGQETQYFGPGTRLLVL.

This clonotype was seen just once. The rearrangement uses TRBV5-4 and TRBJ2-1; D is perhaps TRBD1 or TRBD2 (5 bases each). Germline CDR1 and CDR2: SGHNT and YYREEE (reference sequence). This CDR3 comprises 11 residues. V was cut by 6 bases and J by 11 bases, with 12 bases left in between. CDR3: CASNRDGKQFF. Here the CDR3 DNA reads TGTGCCAGCAACCGGGACGGGAAGCAGTTCTTC.